This T cell receptor beta chain was recovered during a study of radiotherapy plus CTLA-4 blockade in lung cancer. General study results and limits: Some TCR clones had been derived from tumors. These clones expanded in peripheral blood after radiotherapy plus ipilimumab.

As for this clone: What it recognizes is unknown.

The length of the CDR3 is 15 residues. V was trimmed by 3 bases and J by 0 bases, leaving 9 bases between them. Germline values: CDR1 LNHDA, CDR2 SQIVND (reference sequence). Using immunoSEQ multiplex PCR, the repertoire was profiled, and TCRdb retains in-frame clones only, with some absent. Of tens of thousands of clones in the sample, about 86% were seen once. Chemo-refractory metastatic non-small-cell lung cancer patients received focal radiation with ipilimumab CTLA-4 blockade. The TCR was taken from a human donor with non-small cell lung cancer whose response to radiotherapy plus ipilimumab could not be evaluated. Sample: peripheral blood, taken from a patient treated with radiotherapy plus ipilimumab. The chain carries TRBV19 and TRBJ1-5; the D is unclear. This CDR3 is CASSMSGYSNQPQHF. The DNA for the CDR3 is TGTGCCAGTAGTATGTCCGGGTATAGCAATCAGCCCCAGCATTTT. The full variable domain, completed using reference TRBV19 and TRBJ1-5, is DGGITQSPKYLFRKEGQNVTLSCEQNLNHDAMYWYRQDPGQGLRLIYYSQIVNDFQKGDIAEGYSVSREKKESFPLTVTSAQKNPTAFYLCASSMSGYSNQPQHFGDGTRLSIL.